The 32 T cell receptor beta chains given below trace back to one sample, sequenced in a study of regulatory T cells in long-lasting Graves disease. Through Arm-PCR of CDR3 regions and iRepertoire HTBI primers, TCR beta libraries were built. In TCRdb, the multiplex PCR reads were re-called with MiXCR into one record per CDR3 protein. Here the sample spans fewer than 600,000 distinct CDR3 sequences, around a fifth being singletons. Regarding time point: persistent/refractory GD, antithyroid drugs over 5 years with positive TRAb. The TCR library was made from RNA extracted from PBMCs. The source was peripheral blood mononuclear cells (PBMCs), collected when the disease was refractory, from a patient treated with antithyroid drugs. These receptors were collected from a female donor with Graves disease.

CDR3 loop: CASRDRGKGSPLHF. For the CDR3, the DNA is TGTGCCAGCAGGGACAGGGGGAAAGGTTCACCCCTCCACTTT. J is TRBJ1-6 and V is TRBV25-1; 10 bases line up with TRBD1. Germline CDR1 MGHDK, CDR2 SYGVNS. The CDR3 runs 14 residues. Unmatched junction bases numbered 5, after V lost 6 bases and J lost 9 bases. The variable domain in full, completed from reference TRBV25-1 and TRBJ1-6, reads EADIYQTPRYLVIGTGKKITLECSQTMGHDKMYWYQQDPGMELHLIHYSYGVNSTEKGDLSSESTVSRIRTEHFPLTLESARPSHTSQYLCASRDRGKGSPLHFGNGTRLTVT.

The chain employs TRBV30 and TRBJ1-2, with a tentative D call TRBD1 (6 bases). The CDR3 covers 12 residues. Between the trimmed V and J ends, which lost 5 bases and 2 bases, there was a span of 9 bases. Germline V gene sequence: CDR1 GTSNPN, CDR2 SVGIG (reference sequence). CDR3 sequence reads: CAWGRGNYGYTF. In nucleotides, the CDR3 is TGTGCCTGGGGCAGGGGAAACTATGGCTACACCTTC.

This clonotype came up a few times. V gene TRBV2 combines with J gene TRBJ2-7; no definite D call. Germline V gene sequence: CDR1 SNHLY, CDR2 FYNNEI. The V and J ends lost 4 bases and 2 bases respectively, with 6 bases between them. This CDR3 comprises 12 residues. The CDR3: CASSAPPYEQYF. CDR3 DNA sequence: TGTGCCAGCAGTGCCCCTCCCTACGAGCAGTACTTC.

The chain combines TRBV7-8 with TRBJ2-7; D is unresolved. Trimming shortened V by 1 base and J by 7 bases, and 17 bases separated the two germline ends. Germline V gene lookup returns CDR1 SGHVS and CDR2 FQNEAQ. The CDR3 runs 15 residues. CDR3 bases: TGTGCCAGCAGCTTAGTGCCGGCATCTACGGAGGAGCAGTACTTC. Translation: CASSLVPASTEEQYF.

This clonotype showed up many times. The genes are TRBV6-5 and TRBJ2-5, with TRBD1 matching over 9 bases. The germline gives CDR1 MNHEY, CDR2 SVGAGI. The V and J ends lost 0 bases and 1 base, in that order; junction bases with no gene match: 12. The CDR3 is 19 residues long. The CDR3 is CASSYSGFDRGVSQETQYF. CDR3 nucleotides: TGTGCCAGCAGTTACTCCGGCTTCGACAGGGGGGTTTCCCAAGAGACCCAGTACTTC.

This clonotype was seen only a few times. The CDR3 bases are TGTGCCAGTATGGGGGGGCAGGGGGCTAATCAGCCCCAGCATTTT. The encoded protein is CASMGGQGANQPQHF. The rearrangement joins TRBV19 to TRBJ1-5, with 8 nucleotides matching TRBD1. The V gene's germline CDR1 is LNHDA and CDR2 SQIVND (reference sequence). CDR3 length equals 15 residues. V shed 7 bases and J 4 bases; nucleotides not matched to a gene: 9.

This clonotype has a count of ten or more. This chain links TRBV20-1 with TRBJ1-2; 7 bases align to TRBD1. CDR1 is DFQATT, CDR2 SNEGSKA, per germline (reference sequence). J was trimmed by 3 bases and V by 6 bases; bases with no gene match: 7. This CDR3 region has 13 residues. The DNA for the CDR3 is TGCAGTGCACCGCAGCAGGGGGACTATGGCTACACCTTC. Amino acids: CSAPQQGDYGYTF.

There are a few counts of this clonotype. The chain couples TRBV7-2 to TRBJ2-3; D call uncertain. Germline CDR1 reads SGHTA; CDR2 reads FQGNSA. CDR3 size: 13 residues. The germline V and J ends were trimmed by 5 bases and 6 bases, with 12 bases remaining between them. As DNA, the CDR3 is TGTGCCAGCAGCCCTCAGGCCCGGGATACGCAGTATTTT. As protein: CASSPQARDTQYF.

This clonotype was detected a few times. The chain is built from TRBV10-3 and TRBJ2-2, with D maybe TRBD1 (6 bases). The CDR3 runs 13 residues. The germline CDR1 and CDR2 sequences are ENHRY and SYGVKD. V dropped 6 bases and J dropped 4 bases, with 9 bases sitting between them. CDR3 sequence: CAIRDRTTGELFF. DNA of the CDR3: TGTGCCATCAGAGACAGGACCACCGGGGAGCTGTTTTTT.

This clonotype was recorded at least ten times. The chain combines TRBV3-1 with TRBJ2-7; D not resolved. This CDR3 is 12 amino acids long. Germline assignment: CDR1 LGHDT and CDR2 YNNKEL (reference sequence). Trimming cost V 4 bases and J 2 bases, with 6 bases left between them. The DNA for the CDR3 is TGTGCCAGCAGCCGCACAGCCTACGAGCAGTACTTC. Translating it yields CASSRTAYEQYF.

This clonotype has ten or more counts. The rearrangement links TRBV7-2 to TRBJ2-5; D not resolved. The CDR3 has 15 residues. Germline lookup yields CDR1 SGHTA and CDR2 FQGNSA. Trimming took 0 bases from V and 3 from J, leaving 11 bases between them. CDR3 in DNA: TGTGCCAGCAGCTTAGCGCTCGGTTTTAAAGAGACCCAGTACTTC. Its protein is CASSLALGFKETQYF.

This clonotype was observed many times. The V call is TRBV28, the J call TRBJ1-4; D may be TRBD1 (6 bases). The V end lost 7 bases, the J end lost 8 bases, and 14 bases lay between the germline ends. Germline loops: CDR1 MDHEN, CDR2 SYDVKM. CDR3 size: 13 residues. The CDR3 here is CASKRRGGEKLFF. For the CDR3, the DNA is TGTGCCAGCAAACGCAGGGGAGGCGAAAAACTGTTTTTT.

This clonotype was seen many times. The chain has TRBV2 and TRBJ1-2, with D unresolved. The germline V and J ends were trimmed by 8 bases and 4 bases, with 14 bases remaining between them. This CDR3 comprises 13 residues. The germline V gene has CDR1 SNHLY and CDR2 FYNNEI. The CDR3: CASGYIKRYGYTF. Here the CDR3 DNA reads TGTGCCAGCGGATACATTAAGCGCTATGGCTACACCTTC.

This clonotype was recorded many times. V gene TRBV19 combines with J gene TRBJ2-5; no firm D call. There are 13 residues in the CDR3. CDR1 is LNHDA and CDR2 is SQIVND in the germline V gene (reference sequence). Trimming took off 3 bases at V and 4 bases at J, with 9 bases between the two ends. DNA of the CDR3: TGTGCCAGTAGTATCCAGATCCGAGAGACCCAGTACTTC. It translates to CASSIQIRETQYF.

This clonotype was detected a few times. The genes are TRBV7-2 and TRBJ1-1; D uncertain. Trimming took off 5 bases at V and 7 bases at J, with 8 bases between the two ends. Germline V gene sequence: CDR1 SGHTA, CDR2 FQGNSA. The CDR3 runs 11 residues. The CDR3 protein is CASSSAVEAFF. The CDR3 nucleotides are TGTGCCAGCAGCAGTGCCGTTGAAGCTTTCTTT.

This clonotype was picked up many times. The J gene is TRBJ2-5, the V gene TRBV2; 8 nucleotides line up with TRBD1. CDR1 and CDR2 from the germline V gene are SNHLY and FYNNEI. The CDR3 contains 13 residues. V was clipped by 2 bases and J by 7 bases; unmatched bases: 3. CDR3 nucleotide sequence: TGTGCCAGCAGTGAAATACAGGGGGGGACCCAGTACTTC. It codes for CASSEIQGGTQYF. Full variable domain (rest looked up from reference TRBV2 and TRBJ2-5): EPEVTQTPSHQVTQMGQEVILRCVPISNHLYFYWYRQILGQKVEFLVSFYNNEISEKSEIFDDQFSVERPDGSNFTLKIRSTKLEDSAMYFCASSEIQGGTQYFGPGTRLLVL.

The chain joins TRBV28 to TRBJ2-7; TRBD1 matches 9 bases. The V segment lost 3 bases and the J segment 6 bases; nucleotides outside the gene matches: 12. The CDR3 has 16 residues. The germline gives CDR1 MDHEN, CDR2 SYDVKM. The CDR3 here is CASSLPPGQGHPEQYF. As DNA, the CDR3 is TGTGCCAGCAGTTTGCCACCGGGACAGGGCCATCCCGAGCAGTACTTC.

The V and J genes are TRBV7-3 and TRBJ1-6, with TRBD1 identical over 8 bases. V trimming: 0 bases; J trimming: 9 bases; junction bases outside the gene matches: 4. In germline, CDR1 is SGHTA, CDR2 FQGTGA. This CDR3 has 15 residues. The CDR3 sequence: CASSLTGQGTSPLHF. CDR3 sequence (DNA): TGTGCCAGCAGCTTAACCGGACAGGGCACTTCACCCCTCCACTTT. The complete variable domain, with remaining parts taken from reference TRBV7-3 and TRBJ1-6, reads GAGVSQTPSNKVTEKGKYVELRCDPISGHTALYWYRQSLGQGPEFLIYFQGTGAADDSGLPNDRFFAVRPEGSVSTLKIQRTERGDSAVYLCASSLTGQGTSPLHFGNGTRLTVT.

Points on this clonotype: A far more abundant clone sits one base away, making this likely a read error. The chain couples TRBV12-3 or TRBV12-4 to TRBJ1-5, with TRBD1 identical over 7 bases. There are 14 residues in the CDR3. The chain's CDR3 is CTSSLRQGNQPQHF. DNA of the CDR3: TGTACCAGCAGTTTAAGACAGGGTAATCAGCCCCAGCATTTT.

This clonotype was recorded many times. This chain connects TRBV28 to TRBJ1-6; D is undetermined. The CDR3 length is 12 residues. CDR1 and CDR2 from the germline V gene are MDHEN and SYDVKM. V lost 5 bases, J lost 13 bases, and 12 bases lay in between. The CDR3 DNA follows: TGTGCCAGCAGTCCGTGGAAAAGTCCCCTCCACTTT. Its protein is CASSPWKSPLHF.

This clonotype came up many times. Here the CDR3 DNA reads TGTGCCAGCAGCTTAGAGGATTGGGGCACTGAAGCTTTCTTT. Translating gives CASSLEDWGTEAFF. The gene calls are TRBV7-2 and TRBJ1-1; D gene unclear. Germline V gene lookup returns CDR1 SGHTA and CDR2 FQGNSA. V lost 1 base to trimming and J lost 4 bases, with 10 bases between them. CDR3 length equals 14 residues. Complete variable domain (other parts from reference TRBV7-2 and TRBJ1-1): GAGVSQSPSNKVTEKGKDVELRCDPISGHTALYWYRQSLGQGLEFLIYFQGNSAPDKSGLPSDRFSAERTGGSVSTLTIQRTQQEDSAVYLCASSLEDWGTEAFFGQGTRLTVV.

The chain recombines TRBV10-3 with TRBJ2-2; no clear D gene. Trimming left V 5 bases short and J 2 bases short, with 9 bases between. Germline lookup yields CDR1 ENHRY and CDR2 SYGVKD. The CDR3 sequence is 14 residues long. CDR3 region: CAISPLSNTGELFF. As DNA, the CDR3 is TGTGCCATCAGTCCCCTATCCAACACCGGGGAGCTGTTTTTT.

The sample holds a few counts of this clonotype. The chain uses TRBV7-2 and TRBJ2-7; 7 bases align to TRBD2. From germline, CDR1 is SGHTA and CDR2 FQGNSA. V gave up 4 bases and J gave up 7 bases; unmatched junction bases: 4. The CDR3 covers 12 residues. As DNA, the CDR3 is TGTGCCAGCAGCTCCGACGGGAGGGAGCAGTACTTC. It specifies CASSSDGREQYF.

This clonotype was counted a few times. The genes are TRBV24-1 and TRBJ1-2; D unclear. The CDR3 runs 12 residues. Germline V gene sequence: CDR1 KGHDR, CDR2 SFDVKD. Trimming stripped 7 bases from V and 6 bases from J, with 11 bases between. For the CDR3, the DNA is TGTGCCACCAGAGCTCCCGGGGATGGCTACACCTTC. Translating gives CATRAPGDGYTF.

This clonotype was picked up many times. This CDR3 is CSAPSGPGGVQGMEPQHF. CDR3 DNA: TGCAGTGCGCCCTCTGGACCTGGGGGTGTTCAGGGTATGGAGCCCCAGCATTTT. The chain links TRBV20-1 to TRBJ1-5, with D possibly TRBD1 on 5 matching bases. The CDR3 runs 18 residues. V lost 6 bases and J 8 bases, leaving 32 bases between the germline ends. The germline gives CDR1 DFQATT, CDR2 SNEGSKA (reference sequence).

This clonotype was observed at least ten times. The chain carries TRBV28 and TRBJ1-2; D uncertain. The CDR3 totals 15 residues. The V end lost 3 bases, the J end lost 5 bases, and 16 bases lay between the germline ends. The V gene's germline CDR1 is MDHEN and CDR2 SYDVKM. The chain's CDR3 is CASSFDEGGGYGYTF. The DNA of the CDR3 is TGTGCCAGCAGTTTTGACGAGGGAGGCGGTTATGGCTACACCTTC.

This clonotype was counted a single time. Sequence at one end of the junction differs from germline and may be a read error. The chain combines TRBV9 with TRBJ1-3; a weak D match, TRBD1 (6 bases). The CDR3 length is 16 residues. Germline values: CDR1 SGDLS, CDR2 YYNGEE. The CDR3 bases are TGCGCCAGCAGCTTGGGACACCGGGACTCTGGAAACACCATATATTTT. Its protein is CASSLGHRDSGNTIYF.

The V and J genes are TRBV20-1 and TRBJ2-7, with D maybe TRBD1 (6 bases). This CDR3 is built from 12 residues. Germline V gene sequence: CDR1 DFQATT, CDR2 SNEGSKA (reference sequence). V shed 3 bases and J shed 4 bases, with 10 bases lying between them. CDR3: CSASSTGYEQYF. The CDR3 bases are TGCAGTGCTAGTAGCACAGGGTACGAGCAGTACTTC.

The chain combines TRBV12-3 or TRBV12-4 with TRBJ2-3; D is uncertain. This CDR3 contains 14 residues. Deletions cut 4 bases from V and 4 bases from J, with 12 bases between. The CDR3 coding sequence is TGTGCCAGCAGTTCCTCCCATGGTGCAGATACGCAGTATTTT. It specifies CASSSSHGADTQYF.

This clonotype has a count of ten or more. This rearrangement joins TRBV2 to TRBJ1-1, with D hard to call. Germline V lookup: CDR1 SNHLY, CDR2 FYNNEI. The CDR3 length is 12 residues. The V gene lost 2 bases and the J gene lost 10 bases, with 11 bases spanning the gap. CDR3 bases: TGTGCCAGCAGTGAAAGGTCGGCGACAGCTTTCTTT. It specifies CASSERSATAFF.

This clonotype occurred a few times. The genes are TRBV7-9 and TRBJ1-2; TRBD1 is a possible D gene (5 bases). The CDR3 is 13 residues long. Germline CDR1 reads SEHNR; CDR2 reads FQNEAQ (reference sequence). The V and J ends lost 8 bases and 3 bases respectively, with 13 bases between them. The CDR3 nucleotides read TGTGCCAGCGACTCAGACAGTTACTATGGCTACACCTTC. It encodes CASDSDSYYGYTF. The complete variable domain, with remaining parts taken from reference TRBV7-9 and TRBJ1-2, reads DTGVSQNPRHKITKRGQNVTFRCDPISEHNRLYWYRQTLGQGPEFLTYFQNEAQLEKSRLLSDRFSAERPKGSFSTLEIQRTEQGDSAMYLCASDSDSYYGYTFGSGTRLTVV.

This clonotype was found many times. The chain couples TRBV12-3 or TRBV12-4 to TRBJ2-1; 11 bases align to TRBD2. Trimming at V came to 5 bases and at J to 10 bases, leaving 7 bases not matched to a gene. The CDR3 is 14 amino acids. CDR3 amino acids: CASSPLAGGLEQFF. The CDR3 nucleotides read TGTGCCAGCAGTCCCCTAGCGGGAGGCCTCGAGCAGTTCTTC.